This record covers a single TCR beta chain. Its antigen is currently unknown. The data are from a study of vaccination and CD4 T cells after COVID-19. Study background: Among convalescent patients, a few were sampled at day 14 and at days 161 to 241 post-vaccination. Overlapping SARS-CoV-2, HCoV-NL63, HCoV-OC43 and HCoV-229E spike peptides stimulated the cells.

With the Oncomine TCR Beta short-read assay, DNA from cultured CD4+ T cells was sequenced. TCRdb itself ran the PCR reads through MiXCR, one entry per CDR3 protein. The data show around 25,000 distinct CDR3 sequences, more than 25% seen once. Time point specified: late sampling 161 to 241 days after vaccination in a few convalescent patients. The treatment was: 10-day PBMC culture with coronavirus spike peptide pools or control peptides (ViraFEST assay). Following expansion of antigen-specific T cells with peptide pools, ViraFEST then sequenced TCRs. The CDR3 spans 16 residues. The V segment lost 4 bases and the J segment 2 bases; nucleotides outside the gene matches: 4. Germline V lookup: CDR1 SGHTA, CDR2 FQGNSA.

Source: CD4+ T cells from blood, cultured in vitro, taken about 7 months after SARS-CoV-2 vaccination. The TCR comes from a human donor who had recovered from COVID-19. The J gene is TRBJ2-3, the V gene TRBV7-2; 12 nucleotides agree with TRBD2. The CDR3 reads CASSSGLAGVTDTQYF. The CDR3 coding sequence is TGTGCCAGCAGCTCGGGACTAGCGGGTGTCACAGATACGCAGTATTTT.